This T cell receptor beta chain appears in the sequencing data of a study of shared clonotypes between healthy human individuals. Data came from immunoSEQ multiplex PCR; TCRdb stores just in-frame clones and leaves some out. This table holds about 510,000 clones, about four fifths found once. This clone was counted only a few times. Trimming shortened V by 4 bases and J by 5 bases, and 15 bases separated the two germline ends. The V gene's germline CDR1 is SGHDT and CDR2 YYEEEE. There are 14 residues in the CDR3. The chain has TRBV5-6 and TRBJ2-5; TRBD2 is a possible D gene (5 bases). The sequence derives from a middle-aged woman in good health. Some clones in this sample may be carry-over from other donors' samples. Sequencing input: PBMCs. CDR3 sequence (DNA): TGTGCCAGCAGCACGAGGACGGGGTCCGAGACCCAGTACTTC. Translation: CASSTRTGSETQYF.